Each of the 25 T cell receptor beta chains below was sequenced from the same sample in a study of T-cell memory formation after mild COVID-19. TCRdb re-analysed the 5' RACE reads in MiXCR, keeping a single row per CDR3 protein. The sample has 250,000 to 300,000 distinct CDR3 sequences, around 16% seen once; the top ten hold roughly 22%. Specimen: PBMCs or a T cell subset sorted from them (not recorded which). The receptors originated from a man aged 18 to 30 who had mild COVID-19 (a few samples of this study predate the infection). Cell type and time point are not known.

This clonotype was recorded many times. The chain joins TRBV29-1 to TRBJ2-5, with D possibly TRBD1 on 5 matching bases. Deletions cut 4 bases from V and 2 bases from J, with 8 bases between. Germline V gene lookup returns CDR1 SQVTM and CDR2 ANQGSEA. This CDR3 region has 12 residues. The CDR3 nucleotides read TGCAGCGTTGGACAGCCACAAGAGACCCAGTACTTC. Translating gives CSVGQPQETQYF.

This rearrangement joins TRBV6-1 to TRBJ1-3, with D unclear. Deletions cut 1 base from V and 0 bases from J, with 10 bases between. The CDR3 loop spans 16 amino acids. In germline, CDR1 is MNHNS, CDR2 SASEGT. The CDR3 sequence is CASSEGVHLSGNTIYF. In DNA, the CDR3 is TGTGCCAGCAGTGAAGGCGTGCATCTCTCTGGAAACACCATATATTTT.

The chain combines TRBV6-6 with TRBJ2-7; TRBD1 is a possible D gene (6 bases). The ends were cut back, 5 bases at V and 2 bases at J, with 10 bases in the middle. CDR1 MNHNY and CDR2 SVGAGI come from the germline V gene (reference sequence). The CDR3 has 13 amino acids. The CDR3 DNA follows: TGTGCCAGCAGTCCCGGACAGCCCTACGAGCAGTACGTC. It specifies CASSPGQPYEQYV.

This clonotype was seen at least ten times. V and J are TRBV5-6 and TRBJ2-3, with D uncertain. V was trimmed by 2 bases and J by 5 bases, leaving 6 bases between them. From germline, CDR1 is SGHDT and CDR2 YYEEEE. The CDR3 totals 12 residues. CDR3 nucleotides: TGTGCCAGCAGCTTCCCACAAGATACGCAGTATTTT. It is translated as CASSFPQDTQYF.

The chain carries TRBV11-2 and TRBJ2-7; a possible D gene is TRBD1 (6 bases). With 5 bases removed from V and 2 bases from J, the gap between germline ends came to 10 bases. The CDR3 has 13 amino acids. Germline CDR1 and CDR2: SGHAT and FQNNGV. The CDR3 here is CASSMDSAYEQYV. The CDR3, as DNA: TGTGCCAGCAGCATGGACAGCGCCTACGAGCAGTACGTC.

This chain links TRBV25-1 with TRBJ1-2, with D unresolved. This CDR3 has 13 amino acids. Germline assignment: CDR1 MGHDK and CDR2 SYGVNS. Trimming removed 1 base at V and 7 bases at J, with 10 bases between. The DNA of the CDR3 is TGTGCCAGCAGTGAATTCGGAGCGACTGGCTACACCTTC. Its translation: CASSEFGATGYTF.

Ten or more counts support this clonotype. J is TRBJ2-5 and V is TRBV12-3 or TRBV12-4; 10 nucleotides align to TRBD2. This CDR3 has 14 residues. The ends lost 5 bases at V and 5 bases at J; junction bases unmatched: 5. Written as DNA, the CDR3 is TGTGCCAGCAGTCTTACTAGCGGGGAGGAGACCCAGTACTTC. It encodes CASSLTSGEETQYF.

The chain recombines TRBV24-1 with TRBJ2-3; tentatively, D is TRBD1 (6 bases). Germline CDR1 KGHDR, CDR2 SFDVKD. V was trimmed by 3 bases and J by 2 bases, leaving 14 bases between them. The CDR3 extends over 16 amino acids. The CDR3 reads CATSDHRVGNTDTQYF. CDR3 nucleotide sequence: TGTGCCACCAGTGATCACAGGGTTGGGAACACAGATACGCAGTATTTT.

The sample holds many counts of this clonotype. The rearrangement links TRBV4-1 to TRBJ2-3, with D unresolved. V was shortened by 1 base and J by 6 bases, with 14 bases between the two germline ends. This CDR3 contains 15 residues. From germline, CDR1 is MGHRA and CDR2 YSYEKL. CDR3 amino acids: CASSQGSLARDTQYF. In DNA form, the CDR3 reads TGCGCCAGCAGCCAAGGATCACTGGCACGTGATACGCAGTATTTT.

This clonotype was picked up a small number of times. The chain's CDR3 is CASSPGQGPYGNTEAFF. The CDR3 DNA reads as TGCGCCAGCAGCCCTGGACAGGGGCCCTACGGGAACACTGAAGCTTTCTTT. The V call is TRBV4-1, the J call TRBJ1-1; 9 bases match TRBD1. This CDR3 is 17 amino acids long. The V gene's germline CDR1 is MGHRA and CDR2 YSYEKL. V shed 4 bases and J 1 base; nucleotides not matched to a gene: 10.

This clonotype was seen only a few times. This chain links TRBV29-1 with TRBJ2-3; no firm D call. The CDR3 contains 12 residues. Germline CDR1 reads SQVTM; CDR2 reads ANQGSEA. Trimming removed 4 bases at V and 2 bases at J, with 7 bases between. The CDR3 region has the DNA TGCAGCGTTGCTACTACCACAGATACGCAGTATTTT. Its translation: CSVATTTDTQYF.

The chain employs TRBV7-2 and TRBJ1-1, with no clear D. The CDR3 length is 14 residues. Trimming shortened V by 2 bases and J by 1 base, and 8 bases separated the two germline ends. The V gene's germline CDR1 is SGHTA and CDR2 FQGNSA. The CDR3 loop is CASSLYPGNTEAFF. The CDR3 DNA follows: TGTGCCAGCAGCTTATACCCGGGGAACACTGAAGCTTTCTTT. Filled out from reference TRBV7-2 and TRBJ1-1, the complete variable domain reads GAGVSQSPSNKVTEKGKDVELRCDPISGHTALYWYRQSLGQGLEFLIYFQGNSAPDKSGLPSDRFSAERTGGSVSTLTIQRTQQEDSAVYLCASSLYPGNTEAFFGQGTRLTVV.

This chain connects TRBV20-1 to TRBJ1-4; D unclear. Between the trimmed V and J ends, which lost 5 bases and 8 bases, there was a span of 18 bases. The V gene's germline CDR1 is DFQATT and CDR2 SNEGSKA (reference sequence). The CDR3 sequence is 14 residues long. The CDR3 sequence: CSAAVEVTREKLFF. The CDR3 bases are TGCAGTGCTGCCGTGGAAGTAACAAGGGAAAAACTGTTTTTT.

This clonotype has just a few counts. For the CDR3, the DNA is TGCGCCAGCAGCTTGGATTCAGGCAACTATGGCTACACCTTC. Its protein is CASSLDSGNYGYTF. V usage is TRBV5-1 and J usage is TRBJ1-2, with D unclear. The germline V and J ends were trimmed by 0 bases and 2 bases, with 8 bases remaining between them. The V gene's germline CDR1 is SGHRS and CDR2 YFSETQ. The CDR3 has 14 residues.

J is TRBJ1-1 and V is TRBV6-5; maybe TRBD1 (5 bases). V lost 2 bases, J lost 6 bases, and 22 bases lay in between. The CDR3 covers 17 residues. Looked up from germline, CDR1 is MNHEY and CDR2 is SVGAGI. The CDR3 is CASSYPNPGPQHPEAFF. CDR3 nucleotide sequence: TGTGCCAGCAGTTACCCCAATCCGGGACCCCAGCACCCTGAAGCTTTCTTT.

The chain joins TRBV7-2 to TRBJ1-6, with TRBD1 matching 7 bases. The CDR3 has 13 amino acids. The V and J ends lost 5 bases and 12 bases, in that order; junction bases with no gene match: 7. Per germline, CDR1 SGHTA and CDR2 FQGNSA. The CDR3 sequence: CASSPWDSQPLHF. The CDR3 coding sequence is TGTGCCAGCAGCCCCTGGGACAGCCAACCCCTCCACTTT.

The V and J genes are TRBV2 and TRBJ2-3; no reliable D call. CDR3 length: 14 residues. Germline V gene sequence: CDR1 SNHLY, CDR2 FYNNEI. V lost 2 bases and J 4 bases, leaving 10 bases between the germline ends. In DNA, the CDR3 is TGTGCCAGCAGTGAAAGGGTAGGCCCAGATACGCAGTATTTT. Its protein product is CASSERVGPDTQYF.

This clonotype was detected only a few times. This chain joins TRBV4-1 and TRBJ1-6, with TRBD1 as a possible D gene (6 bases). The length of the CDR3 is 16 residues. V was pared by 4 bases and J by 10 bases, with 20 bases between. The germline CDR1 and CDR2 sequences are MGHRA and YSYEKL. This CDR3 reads CASSRLSTGLGSPLHF. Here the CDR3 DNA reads TGCGCCAGCAGCCGCCTCTCGACAGGCTTGGGGTCACCCCTCCACTTT.

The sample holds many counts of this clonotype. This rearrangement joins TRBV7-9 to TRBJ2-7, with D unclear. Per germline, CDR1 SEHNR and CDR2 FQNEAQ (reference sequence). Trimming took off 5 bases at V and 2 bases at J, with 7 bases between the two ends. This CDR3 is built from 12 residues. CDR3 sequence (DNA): TGTGCCAGCAGCCTGGTACCCTACGAGCAGTACTTC. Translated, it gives CASSLVPYEQYF.

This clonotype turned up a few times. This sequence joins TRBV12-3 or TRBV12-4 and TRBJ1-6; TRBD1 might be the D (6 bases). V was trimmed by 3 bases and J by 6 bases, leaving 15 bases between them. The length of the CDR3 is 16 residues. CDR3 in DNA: TGTGCCAGCAGTTTCGCACCCCAGGGGATTAATTCACCCCTCCACTTT. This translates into CASSFAPQGINSPLHF.

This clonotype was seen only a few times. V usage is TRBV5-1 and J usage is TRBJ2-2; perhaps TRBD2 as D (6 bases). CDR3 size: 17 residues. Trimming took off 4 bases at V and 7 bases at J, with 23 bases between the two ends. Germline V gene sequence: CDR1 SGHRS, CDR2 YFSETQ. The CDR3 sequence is CASSGDGTPAHDGELFF. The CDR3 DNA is TGCGCCAGCAGCGGGGACGGGACTCCAGCTCATGACGGGGAGCTGTTTTTT.

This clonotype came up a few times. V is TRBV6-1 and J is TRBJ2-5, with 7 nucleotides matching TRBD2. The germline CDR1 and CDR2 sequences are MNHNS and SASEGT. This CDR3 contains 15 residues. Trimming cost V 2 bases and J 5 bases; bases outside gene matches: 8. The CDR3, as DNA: TGTGCCAGCAGTGAATACCGGGGGGACGGGGAGACCCAGTACTTC. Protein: CASSEYRGDGETQYF.

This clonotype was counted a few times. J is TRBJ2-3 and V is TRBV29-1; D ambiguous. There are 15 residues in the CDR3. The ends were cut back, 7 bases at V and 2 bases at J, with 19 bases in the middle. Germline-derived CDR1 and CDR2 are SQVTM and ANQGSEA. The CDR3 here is CSGRPQLENTDTQYF. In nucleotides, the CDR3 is TGCAGCGGACGACCGCAGCTCGAAAACACAGATACGCAGTATTTT.

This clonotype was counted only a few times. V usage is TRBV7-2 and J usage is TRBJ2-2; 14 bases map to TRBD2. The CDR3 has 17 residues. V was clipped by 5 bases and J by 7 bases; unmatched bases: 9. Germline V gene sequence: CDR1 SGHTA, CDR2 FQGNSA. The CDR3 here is CASSRSGTSGGVGELFF. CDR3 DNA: TGTGCCAGCAGCCGCTCAGGGACTAGCGGGGGCGTCGGGGAGCTGTTTTTT.

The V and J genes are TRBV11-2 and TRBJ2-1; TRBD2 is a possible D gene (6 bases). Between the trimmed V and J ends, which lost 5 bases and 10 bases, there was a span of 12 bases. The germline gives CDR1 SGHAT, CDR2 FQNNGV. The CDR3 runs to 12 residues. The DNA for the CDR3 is TGTGCCAGCAGCCCCGCCGCGGGGGAGCAGTTCTTC. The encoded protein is CASSPAAGEQFF.